This paragraph covers one T cell receptor (beta chain) sequence. Antigen unknown. The method was immunoSEQ multiplex PCR; TCRdb's version includes in-frame clones alone and lacks a portion of them. Found here are 150,000 to 200,000 clones, approximately 91% of them singletons; the top ten hold 3%. The data derive from a study of cytotoxic CD8 clonotypes in ibrutinib-treated CLL. Study conclusions and caveats: Clonality was higher at ibrutinib response and returned toward baseline at progression.

CDR1 and CDR2 (germline): LNHDA, SQIVND (reference sequence). This CDR3 has 18 amino acids. The J segment lost 4 bases and the V segment lost 3 bases, leaving 13 bases of the junction unmatched. The clonotype comes from a human donor with chronic lymphocytic leukemia. The material was PBMCs, obtained at disease progression, from a patient treated with ibrutinib. The gene calls are TRBV19 and TRBJ2-2; 8 nucleotides match TRBD1. This chain's CDR3 is CASSIGLGQGAGTGELFF. The CDR3 DNA reads TGTGCCAGTAGTATCGGGCTCGGCCAGGGGGCGGGCACCGGGGAGCTGTTTTTT.